The present T cell receptor beta chain was sequenced within a study of T cells after yellow fever vaccination. For the study at large: When fractions had low cell numbers, they were prepared with SMART-Seq v4 Ultra Low Input. Study findings and constraints: In FACS-sorted repertoires, abundant clonotypes from the bulk population could appear as contaminants. Of the clonotypes, a small share occurred in both CD4 and CD8 compartments.

The CDR3 consists of 12 residues. Germline CDR1 is MGHDK and CDR2 is SYGVNS. V shed 7 bases and J shed 7 bases, with 14 bases lying between them. This clonotype has a handful of counts. Its specificity is not known. A 5'RACE template-switching step, the method used to make TCR cDNA, added a universal primer site and UMIs. One entry per CDR3 protein results from TCRdb running MiXCR on the 5' RACE reads. The sample lists about 260,000 distinct CDR3 sequences, approximately 13% occurring once. Material: CD4+ T cells sorted from PBMCs, obtained 45 days after the yellow fever booster vaccination. The origin of this receptor is a man aged 25 to 40 who received the YFV17D yellow fever vaccine. The chain joins TRBV25-1 to TRBJ2-7; D not certain. The CDR3 loop is CASTGHRWEQYF. CDR3 bases: TGTGCCAGCACCGGGCACAGATGGGAGCAGTACTTC.